These T cell receptor beta chains were read from a single sample in a study of CD8+ T cells in alopecia areata. Only in-frame clones appear in the TCRdb table, and some are missing; sequencing was by immunoSEQ multiplex PCR. The sample yields about 220,000 clones, about 57% seen once. The source was CD4+ T cells sorted from blood, collected at week 4, from a patient treated with tofacitinib. These receptor sequences come from a human donor with alopecia areata. The CDR3 runs from the conserved cysteine through the conserved F or W. Each record gives: D gene, clone size, V gene, J gene, CDR3 protein, CDR3 DNA. A D gene is named only where the DNA matches it firmly. Rows give clone size only sometimes, using once, few, many, or a class for an expanded clone.

>-|few|TRBV29-1|TRBJ1-1
CSAANTEAFF
TGCAGCGCCGCAAACACTGAAGCTTTCTTT
>-|few|TRBV29-1|TRBJ2-7
CSVTRDTSSYEQYF
TGCAGCGTTACCCGAGACACCTCTTCCTACGAGCAGTACTTC
>-|few|TRBV29-1|TRBJ2-5
CSVRGPSGGETQYF
TGCAGCGTCAGAGGGCCGAGCGGAGGGGAGACCCAGTACTTC
>-|many|TRBV29-1|TRBJ2-5
CSVEDVGTQYF
TGCAGCGTTGAAGATGTGGGGACCCAGTACTTC
>-|few|TRBV14|TRBJ2-4
CASSQKGNSIQYF
TGTGCCAGCAGCCAAAAAGGGAACAGCATTCAGTACTTC
>-|-|TRBV9|TRBJ2-5
CASSVGHWETQYF
TGTGCCAGCAGCGTAGGGCACTGGGAGACCCAGTACTTC
>TRBD1|few|TRBV18|TRBJ2-1
CASSPLPGGSYNEQFF
TGTGCCAGCTCACCACTCCCAGGGGGCTCCTACAATGAGCAGTTCTTC
>-|few|TRBV29-1|TRBJ1-1
CSAARRLNTEAFF
TGCAGCGCTGCTAGGCGGCTGAACACTGAAGCTTTCTTT
>-|-|TRBV29-1|TRBJ1-1
CSVEVGQGTFF
-
>TRBD1|-|TRBV9|TRBJ1-2
CASSVEGGYYGYTF
TGTGCCAGCAGCGTAGAAGGGGGCTACTATGGCTACACCTTC
>TRBD2|-|TRBV5-1|TRBJ2-3
CASSIGTSGVGTDTQYF
TGCGCCAGCAGCATCGGGACTAGCGGGGTGGGCACAGATACGCAGTATTTT
>-|-|TRBV27|TRBJ1-2
CASGLPRIGYTF
TGTGCCAGCGGCCTCCCCCGGATAGGCTACACCTTC
>TRBD1|once|TRBV9|TRBJ2-1
CASSVVQWTGGEQFF
TGTGCCAGCAGCGTAGTACAGTGGACAGGGGGTGAGCAGTTCTTC
>-|-|TRBV27|TRBJ2-7
CASPNRQGGTLPRYEQYF
TGTGCCAGCCCGAATCGGCAGGGGGGCACCCTCCCCCGGTACGAGCAGTACTTC
>-|-|TRBV25-1|TRBJ1-1
CASSERSMAQAFF
TGTGCCAGCAGTGAAAGATCTATGGCCCAAGCTTTCTTT
>-|-|TRBV10-3|TRBJ1-6
CAITAEGSGSPLHF
TGTGCCATCACAGCCGAGGGGTCGGGCTCACCCCTCCACTTT
>TRBD1|-|TRBV4-1|TRBJ2-7
CASSQGRAKTGGASYEQYF
TGCGCCAGCAGCCAAGGACGGGCAAAGACAGGGGGCGCCTCCTACGAGCAGTACTTC
>-|-|TRBV30|TRBJ2-5
CAWSVGPQSETQYF
TGTGCCTGGAGTGTAGGCCCTCAATCGGAGACCCAGTACTTC
>-|-|TRBV19|TRBJ1-5
CASRMEDYSNQPQHF
TGTGCCAGTAGGATGGAAGATTATAGCAATCAGCCCCAGCATTTT
>TRBD1|few|TRBV7-7|TRBJ1-4
CASSQGQGAGEKLFF
TGTGCCAGCAGCCAAGGACAGGGGGCAGGGGAAAAACTGTTTTTT
>-|-|TRBV5-6|TRBJ1-6
CASSDRRHSPLHF
TGTGCCAGCAGCGACAGACGACATTCACCCCTCCACTTT
>TRBD1|-|TRBV5-1|TRBJ2-2
CASSARQGPNTGELFF
TGCGCCAGCAGCGCCCGACAGGGGCCCAACACCGGGGAGCTGTTTTTT
>TRBD2|-|TRBV29-1|TRBJ2-7
CSVSGTSGGSSYEQYF
TGCAGCGTTTCCGGGACTAGCGGTGGCAGCTCCTACGAGCAGTACTTC
>-|few|TRBV7-3|TRBJ1-6
CASSTGTVNSPLHF
TGTGCCAGCAGCACCGGGACGGTTAATTCACCCCTCCACTTT
>TRBD1|-|TRBV7-2|TRBJ1-6
CASSETSGTANSPLHF
TGTGCCAGCAGCGAGACCTCCGGGACAGCAAATTCACCCCTCCACTTT
>TRBD2|-|TRBV30|TRBJ2-4
CAWSARAGGPKNIQYF
TGTGCCTGGAGTGCCCGCGCGGGGGGCCCCAAAAACATTCAGTACTTC
>-|-|TRBV5-1|TRBJ2-1
CASSLGTDNEQFF
TGCGCCAGCAGCTTGGGCACCGACAATGAGCAGTTCTTC
>TRBD1|-|TRBV4-1|TRBJ2-7
CASSQDPQGEYEQYF
TGCGCCAGCAGCCAAGATCCGCAGGGGGAATACGAGCAGTACTTC
>-|few|TRBV25-1|TRBJ2-1
CASSTYNEQFF
TGTGCCAGCAGTACCTACAATGAGCAGTTCTTC
>-|once|TRBV30|TRBJ1-1
CAWSQDTNTEAFF
TGTGCCTGGAGTCAGGACACGAACACTGAAGCTTTCTTT
>TRBD2|-|TRBV5-4|TRBJ2-7
CASSPTSGGRVSYEQYF
TGTGCCAGCAGCCCGACTAGCGGGGGCCGCGTGTCCTACGAGCAGTACTTC
>-|-|TRBV11-2|TRBJ1-2
CASSPTGHPNYGYTF
TGTGCCAGCAGCCCCACGGGACACCCTAACTATGGCTACACCTTC
>-|few|TRBV9|TRBJ1-6
CASSVGLGGDYNSPLHF
TGTGCCAGCAGCGTAGGCCTCGGGGGAGACTATAATTCACCCCTCCACTTT
>-|-|TRBV29-1|TRBJ2-7
CSVRGLRGSYEQYF
TGCAGCGTGAGGGGCCTACGGGGCTCCTACGAGCAGTACTTC
>TRBD1|-|TRBV6-6|TRBJ1-1
CASRTGAAEAFF
TGTGCCAGCAGGACAGGGGCGGCCGAAGCTTTCTTT
>-|few|TRBV29-1|TRBJ2-4
CSVLQNLAKNIQYF
TGCAGCGTTCTTCAGAATCTAGCCAAAAACATTCAGTACTTC
>-|few|TRBV30|TRBJ1-1
CACTPTLNTEAFF
TGTGCCTGCACCCCCACACTGAACACTGAAGCTTTCTTT